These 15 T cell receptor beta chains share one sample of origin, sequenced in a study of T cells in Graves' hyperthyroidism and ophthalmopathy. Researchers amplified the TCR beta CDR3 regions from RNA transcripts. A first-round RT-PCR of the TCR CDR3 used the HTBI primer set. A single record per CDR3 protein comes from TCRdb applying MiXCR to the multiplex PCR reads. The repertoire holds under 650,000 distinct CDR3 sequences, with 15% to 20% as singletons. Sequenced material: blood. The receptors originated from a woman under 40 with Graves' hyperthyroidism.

CDR3 amino acids: CASAPRRDSTQYF. CDR3 coding DNA: TGTGCCAGTGCCCCGAGACGGGACAGTACGCAGTATTTT. The gene calls are TRBV19 and TRBJ2-3; 7 bases fit TRBD1. The germline gives CDR1 LNHDA, CDR2 SQIVND (reference sequence). The V segment lost 8 bases and the J segment 8 bases; nucleotides outside the gene matches: 10. This CDR3 spans 13 amino acids.

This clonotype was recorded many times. The CDR3 sequence is CASSLESSGRRYNEQFF. The CDR3 DNA reads as TGTGCCAGCAGCTTAGAGTCTAGCGGGAGGCGATACAATGAGCAGTTCTTC. V is TRBV7-8 and J is TRBJ2-1, with 11 positions matching TRBD2. The trim removed 1 base at V and 4 bases at J, leaving 6 bases unmatched. The length of the CDR3 is 17 residues. CDR1 is SGHVS and CDR2 is FQNEAQ in the germline V gene.

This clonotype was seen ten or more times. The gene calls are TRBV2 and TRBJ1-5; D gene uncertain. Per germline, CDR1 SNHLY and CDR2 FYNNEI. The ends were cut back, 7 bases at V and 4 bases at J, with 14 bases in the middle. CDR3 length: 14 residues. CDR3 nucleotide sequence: TGTGCCAGCAATGGGCCAGTTGAGAATCAGCCCCAGCATTTT. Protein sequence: CASNGPVENQPQHF.

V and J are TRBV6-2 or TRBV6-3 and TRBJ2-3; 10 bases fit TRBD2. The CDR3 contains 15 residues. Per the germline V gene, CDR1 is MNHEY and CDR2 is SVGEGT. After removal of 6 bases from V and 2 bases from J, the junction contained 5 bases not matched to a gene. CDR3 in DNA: TGTGCCAGCAGAATAACTAGCGGGGACACAGATACGCAGTATTTT. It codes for CASRITSGDTDTQYF.

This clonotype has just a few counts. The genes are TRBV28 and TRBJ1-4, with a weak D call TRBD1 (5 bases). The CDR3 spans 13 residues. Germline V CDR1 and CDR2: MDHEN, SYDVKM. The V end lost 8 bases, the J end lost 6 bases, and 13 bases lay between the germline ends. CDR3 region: CASRPGPHEKLFF. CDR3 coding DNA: TGTGCCAGCCGGCCGGGACCTCATGAAAAACTGTTTTTT.

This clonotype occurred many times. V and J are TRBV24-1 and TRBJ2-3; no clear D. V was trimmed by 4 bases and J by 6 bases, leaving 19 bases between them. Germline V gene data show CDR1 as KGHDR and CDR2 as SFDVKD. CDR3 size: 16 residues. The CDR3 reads CATSDAAYQTSDTQYF. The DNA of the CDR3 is TGTGCCACCAGTGACGCCGCCTACCAAACCTCGGATACGCAGTATTTT.

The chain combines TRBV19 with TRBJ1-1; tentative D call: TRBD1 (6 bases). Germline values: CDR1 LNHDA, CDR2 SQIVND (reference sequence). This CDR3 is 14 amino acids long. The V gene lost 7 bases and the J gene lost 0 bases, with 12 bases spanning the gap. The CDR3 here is CASKGGQMNTEAFF. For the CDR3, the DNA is TGTGCCAGTAAAGGCGGACAGATGAACACTGAAGCTTTCTTT.

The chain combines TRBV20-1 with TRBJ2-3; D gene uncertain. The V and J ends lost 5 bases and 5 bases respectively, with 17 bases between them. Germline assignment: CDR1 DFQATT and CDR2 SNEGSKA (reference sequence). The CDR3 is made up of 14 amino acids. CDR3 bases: TGCAGTGCTTGGGAAGCAGTAATTGGAGATACGCAGTATTTT. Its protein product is CSAWEAVIGDTQYF.

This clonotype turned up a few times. This CDR3 is CSARDPIDRGYGYTF. The CDR3 bases are TGCAGTGCTAGAGACCCCATTGACAGGGGCTATGGCTACACCTTC. This sequence joins TRBV20-1 and TRBJ1-2; TRBD1 matches at 8 bases. V lost 0 bases to trimming and J lost 4 bases; unmatched junction nucleotides: 7. This CDR3 spans 15 amino acids. The germline V gene has CDR1 DFQATT and CDR2 SNEGSKA (reference sequence).

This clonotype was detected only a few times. As DNA, the CDR3 is TGTGCCACCTCCCCGGCGGGCGGTTTAATTAAAGAGACCCAGTACTTC. Its translation is CATSPAGGLIKETQYF. The chain joins TRBV28 to TRBJ2-5; tentatively, D is TRBD2 (5 bases). Trimming stripped 10 bases from V and 3 bases from J, with 24 bases between. This CDR3 is 16 amino acids long. Per germline, CDR1 MDHEN and CDR2 SYDVKM.

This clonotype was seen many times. CDR3 sequence: CASSGRGLAGDTDTQYF. The CDR3 DNA reads TGTGCCAGCAGTGGAAGGGGACTAGCGGGCGACACAGATACGCAGTATTTT. The rearrangement joins TRBV2 to TRBJ2-3, with 12 bases matching TRBD2. The V and J ends lost 4 bases and 2 bases, in that order; junction bases with no gene match: 7. Germline assignment: CDR1 SNHLY and CDR2 FYNNEI. The CDR3 loop spans 17 amino acids. The whole variable domain, remainder taken from reference TRBV2 and TRBJ2-3, is EPEVTQTPSHQVTQMGQEVILRCVPISNHLYFYWYRQILGQKVEFLVSFYNNEISEKSEIFDDQFSVERPDGSNFTLKIRSTKLEDSAMYFCASSGRGLAGDTDTQYFGPGTRLTVL.

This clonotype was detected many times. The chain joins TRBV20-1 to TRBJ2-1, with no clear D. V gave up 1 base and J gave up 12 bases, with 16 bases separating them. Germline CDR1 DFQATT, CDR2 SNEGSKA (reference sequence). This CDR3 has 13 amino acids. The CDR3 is CSARGAYGVGQFF. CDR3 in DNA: TGCAGTGCTAGAGGTGCTTACGGAGTCGGGCAGTTCTTC.

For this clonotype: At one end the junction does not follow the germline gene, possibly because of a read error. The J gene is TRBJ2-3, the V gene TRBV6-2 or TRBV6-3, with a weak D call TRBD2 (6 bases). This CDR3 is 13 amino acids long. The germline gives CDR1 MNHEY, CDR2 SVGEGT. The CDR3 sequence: CGSQEGASDTQYF. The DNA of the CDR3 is TGTGGCAGCCAGGAGGGAGCGTCCGATACGCAGTATTTT.

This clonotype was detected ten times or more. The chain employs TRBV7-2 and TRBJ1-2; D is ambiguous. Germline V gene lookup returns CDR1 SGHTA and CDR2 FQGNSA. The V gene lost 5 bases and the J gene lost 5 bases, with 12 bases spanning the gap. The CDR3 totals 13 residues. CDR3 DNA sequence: TGTGCCAGCAGCCTCAGATTTGGGTATGGCTACACCTTC. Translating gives CASSLRFGYGYTF.

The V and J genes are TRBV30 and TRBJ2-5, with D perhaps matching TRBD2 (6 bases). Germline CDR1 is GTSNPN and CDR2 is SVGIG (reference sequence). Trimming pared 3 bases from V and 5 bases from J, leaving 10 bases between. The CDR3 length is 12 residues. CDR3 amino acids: CAWSRELETQYF. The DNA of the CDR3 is TGTGCCTGGAGCCGGGAGCTGGAGACCCAGTACTTC.